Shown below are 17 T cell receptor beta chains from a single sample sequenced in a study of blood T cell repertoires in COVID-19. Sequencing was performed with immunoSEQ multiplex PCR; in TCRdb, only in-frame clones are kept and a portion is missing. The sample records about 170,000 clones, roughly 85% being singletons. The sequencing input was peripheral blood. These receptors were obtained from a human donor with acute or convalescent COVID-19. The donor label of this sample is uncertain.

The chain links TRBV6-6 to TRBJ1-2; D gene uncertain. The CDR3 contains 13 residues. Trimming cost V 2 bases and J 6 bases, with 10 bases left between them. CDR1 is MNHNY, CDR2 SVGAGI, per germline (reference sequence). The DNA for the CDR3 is TGTGCCAGCAGTTACCGGGAGGGCAATGGCTACACCTTC. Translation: CASSYREGNGYTF.

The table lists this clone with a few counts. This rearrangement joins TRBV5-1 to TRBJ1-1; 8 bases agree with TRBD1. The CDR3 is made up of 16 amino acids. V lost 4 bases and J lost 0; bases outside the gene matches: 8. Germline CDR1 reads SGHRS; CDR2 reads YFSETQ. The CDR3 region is CASSLRTGLLNTEAFF. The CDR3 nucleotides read TGCGCCAGCAGCCTTAGGACAGGGCTTTTGAACACTGAAGCTTTCTTT.

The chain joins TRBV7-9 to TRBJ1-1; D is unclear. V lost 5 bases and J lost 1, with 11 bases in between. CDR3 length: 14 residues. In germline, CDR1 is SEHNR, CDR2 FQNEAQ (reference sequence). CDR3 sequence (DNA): TGTGCCAGCAGCCTAACTCAAGAGAACACTGAAGCTTTCTTT. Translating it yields CASSLTQENTEAFF.

The CDR3 loop reads CASSLSGGVKNIQYF. CDR3 DNA: TGTGCCAGCAGCTTATCGGGGGGAGTCAAAAACATTCAGTACTTC. V is TRBV11-3 and J is TRBJ2-4, with 7 bases aligning to TRBD2. The CDR3 consists of 15 residues. Germline CDR1 SGHNT, CDR2 YENEEA. The V segment lost 2 bases and the J segment 3 bases; nucleotides outside the gene matches: 4. Combining the CDR3 with reference TRBV11-3 and TRBJ2-4 gives the whole variable domain EAGVVQSPRYKIIEKKQPVAFWCNPISGHNTLYWYLQNLGQGPELLIRYENEEAVDDSQLPKDRFSAERLKGVDSTLKIQPAELGDSAVYLCASSLSGGVKNIQYFGAGTRLSVL.

CDR3 DNA: TGCGCCAGCACCTCCACAGGGGGCGCCTACAATGAGCAGTTCTTC. It yields the protein CASTSTGGAYNEQFF. The chain is built from TRBV5-1 and TRBJ2-1, with 9 bases fitting TRBD1. Germline V gives CDR1 SGHRS, CDR2 YFSETQ. The CDR3 spans 15 residues. The V segment lost 6 bases and the J segment 2 bases; nucleotides outside the gene matches: 6.

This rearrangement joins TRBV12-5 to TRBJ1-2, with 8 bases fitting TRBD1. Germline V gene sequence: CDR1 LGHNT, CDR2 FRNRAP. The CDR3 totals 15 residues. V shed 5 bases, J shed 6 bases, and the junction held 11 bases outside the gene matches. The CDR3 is CASGLRQTGDHGYTF. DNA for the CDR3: TGTGCTAGTGGTCTTCGACAGACAGGGGACCATGGCTACACCTTC.

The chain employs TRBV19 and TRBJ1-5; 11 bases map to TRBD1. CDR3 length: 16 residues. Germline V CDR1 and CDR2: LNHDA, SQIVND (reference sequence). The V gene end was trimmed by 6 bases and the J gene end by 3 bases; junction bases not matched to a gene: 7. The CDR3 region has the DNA TGTGCCAGTAGAAGGACAGGGGGCATCGCCAATCAGCCCCAGCATTTT. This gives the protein CASRRTGGIANQPQHF.

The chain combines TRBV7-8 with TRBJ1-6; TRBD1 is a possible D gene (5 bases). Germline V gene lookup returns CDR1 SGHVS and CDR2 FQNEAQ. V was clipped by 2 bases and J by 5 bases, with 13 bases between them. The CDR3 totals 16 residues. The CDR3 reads CASSLQGLDNNSPLHF. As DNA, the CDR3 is TGTGCCAGCAGCTTACAGGGTTTAGATAATAATTCACCCCTCCACTTT. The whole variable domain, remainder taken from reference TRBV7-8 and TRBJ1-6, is GAGVSQSPRYKVAKRGQDVALRCDPISGHVSLFWYQQALGQGPEFLTYFQNEAQLDKSGLPSDRFFAERPEGSVSTLKIQRTQQEDSAVYLCASSLQGLDNNSPLHFGNGTRLTVT.

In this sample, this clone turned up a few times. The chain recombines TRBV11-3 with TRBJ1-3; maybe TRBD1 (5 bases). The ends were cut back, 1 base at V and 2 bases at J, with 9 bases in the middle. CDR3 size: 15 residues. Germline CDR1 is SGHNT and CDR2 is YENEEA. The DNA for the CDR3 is TGTGCCAGCAGCTTAGGTGGGGCAGCTGGAAACACCATATATTTT. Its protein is CASSLGGAAGNTIYF.

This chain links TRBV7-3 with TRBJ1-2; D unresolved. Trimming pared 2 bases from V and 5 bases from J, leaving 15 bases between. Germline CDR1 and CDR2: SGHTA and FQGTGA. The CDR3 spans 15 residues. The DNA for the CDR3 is TGTGCCAGCAGCTTAGATCACACGACACAGTATGGCTACACCTTC. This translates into CASSLDHTTQYGYTF.

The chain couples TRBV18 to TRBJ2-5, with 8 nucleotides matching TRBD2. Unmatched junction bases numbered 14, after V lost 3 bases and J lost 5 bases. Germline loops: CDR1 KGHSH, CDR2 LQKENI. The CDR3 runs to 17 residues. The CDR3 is CASSPLNPTGGPETQYF. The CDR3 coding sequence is TGTGCCAGCTCACCCCTAAACCCCACGGGGGGGCCGGAGACCCAGTACTTC. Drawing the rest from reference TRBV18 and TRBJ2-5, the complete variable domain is NAGVMQNPRHLVRRRGQEARLRCSPMKGHSHVYWYRQLPEEGLKFMVYLQKENIIDESGMPKERFSAEFPKEGPSILRIQQVVRGDSAAYFCASSPLNPTGGPETQYFGPGTRLLVL.

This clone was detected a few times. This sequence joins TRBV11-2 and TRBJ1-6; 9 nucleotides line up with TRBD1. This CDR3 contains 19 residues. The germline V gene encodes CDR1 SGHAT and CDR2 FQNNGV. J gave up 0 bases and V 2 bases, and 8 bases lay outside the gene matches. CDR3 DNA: TGTGCCAGCAGCTTAAGTTACGGACAGGGGAGCTCCTATAATTCACCCCTCCACTTT. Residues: CASSLSYGQGSSYNSPLHF.

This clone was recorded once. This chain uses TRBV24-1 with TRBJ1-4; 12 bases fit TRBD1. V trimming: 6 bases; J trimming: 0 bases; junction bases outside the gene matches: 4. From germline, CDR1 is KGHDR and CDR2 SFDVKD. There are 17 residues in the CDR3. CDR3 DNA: TGTGCCACCAGTAAGGGACAGGGGGCAGCAACTAATGAAAAACTGTTTTTT. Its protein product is CATSKGQGAATNEKLFF.

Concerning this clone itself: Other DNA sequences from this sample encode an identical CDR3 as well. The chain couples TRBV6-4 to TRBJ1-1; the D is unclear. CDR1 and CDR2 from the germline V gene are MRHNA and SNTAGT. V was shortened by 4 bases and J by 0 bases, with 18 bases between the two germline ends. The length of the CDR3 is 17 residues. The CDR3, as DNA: TGTGCCAGCAGTGCCCGACAAGGATTTTCCATGAACACTGAAGCTTTCTTT. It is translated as CASSARQGFSMNTEAFF.

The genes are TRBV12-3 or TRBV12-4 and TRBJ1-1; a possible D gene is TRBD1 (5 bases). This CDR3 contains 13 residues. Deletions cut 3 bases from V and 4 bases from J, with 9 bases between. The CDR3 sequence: CASSFQGITEAFF. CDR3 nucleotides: TGTGCCAGCAGTTTCCAGGGAATCACTGAAGCTTTCTTT.

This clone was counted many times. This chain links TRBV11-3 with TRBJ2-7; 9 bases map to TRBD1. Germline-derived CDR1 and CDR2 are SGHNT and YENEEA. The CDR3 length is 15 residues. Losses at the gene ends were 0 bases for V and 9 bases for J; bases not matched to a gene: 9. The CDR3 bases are TGTGCCAGCAGCTTAGAGGCGGGACAGGGTTATAGGCAGTACTTC. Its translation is CASSLEAGQGYRQYF. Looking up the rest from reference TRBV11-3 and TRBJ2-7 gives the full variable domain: EAGVVQSPRYKIIEKKQPVAFWCNPISGHNTLYWYLQNLGQGPELLIRYENEEAVDDSQLPKDRFSAERLKGVDSTLKIQPAELGDSAVYLCASSLEAGQGYRQYFGPGTRLTVT.

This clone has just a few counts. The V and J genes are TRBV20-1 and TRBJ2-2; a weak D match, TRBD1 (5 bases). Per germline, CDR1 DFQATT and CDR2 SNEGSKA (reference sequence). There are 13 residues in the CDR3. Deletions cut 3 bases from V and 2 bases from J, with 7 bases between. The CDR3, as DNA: TGCAGTGCTAGTGACAGAAACACCGGGGAGCTGTTTTTT. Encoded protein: CSASDRNTGELFF.